This T cell receptor beta chain was captured in a study of control samples from healthy donors and cancer patients. The repertoire was sequenced with immunoSEQ multiplex PCR; TCRdb's copy has only in-frame clones and lacks some. The table records about 100,000 clones, roughly nine tenths of them present only once. This CDR3 spans 16 amino acids. V was shortened by 3 bases and J by 3 bases, with 17 bases between the two germline ends. Germline V lookup: CDR1 ENHRY, CDR2 SYGVKD. The gene calls are TRBV10-3 and TRBJ1-1; D is perhaps TRBD1 (5 bases). The sequencing sample was made of blood. The TCR sequence derives from a woman aged 18-35 years in good health. DNA for the CDR3: TGTGCCATCAGTGACCCCAGGGCGGGGGGTTACACTGAAGCTTTCTTT. Encoded protein: CAISDPRAGGYTEAFF.